This TCR beta chain derives from a study of spatial heterogeneity in lung cancer. Time point specified: blood at routine non-recurrence follow-up after resection. Broader study findings: Whereas they appeared in blood less at follow-up, ubiquitous expanded tumor TCRs appeared there more at resection.

Using its own MiXCR run on the 5' RACE reads, TCRdb lists one record per CDR3 protein. The data hold 30,000 to 40,000 distinct CDR3 sequences, with around 6.9% observed a single time. V was clipped by 11 bases and J by 5 bases; unmatched bases: 8. Germline lookup yields CDR1 LGHDT and CDR2 YNNKEL (reference sequence). There are 12 residues in the CDR3. To note about this clonotype: What it binds is not known.

The chain couples TRBV3-1 to TRBJ2-7; 8 bases match TRBD2. Sequencing was performed on PBMCs, taken at follow-up. This TCR was sampled from a male donor with early-stage non-small cell lung cancer. The CDR3 nucleotides read TGTGCCGTCGGCGGGGGGAAGGACGAGCAGTACTTC. Its protein is CAVGGGKDEQYF.